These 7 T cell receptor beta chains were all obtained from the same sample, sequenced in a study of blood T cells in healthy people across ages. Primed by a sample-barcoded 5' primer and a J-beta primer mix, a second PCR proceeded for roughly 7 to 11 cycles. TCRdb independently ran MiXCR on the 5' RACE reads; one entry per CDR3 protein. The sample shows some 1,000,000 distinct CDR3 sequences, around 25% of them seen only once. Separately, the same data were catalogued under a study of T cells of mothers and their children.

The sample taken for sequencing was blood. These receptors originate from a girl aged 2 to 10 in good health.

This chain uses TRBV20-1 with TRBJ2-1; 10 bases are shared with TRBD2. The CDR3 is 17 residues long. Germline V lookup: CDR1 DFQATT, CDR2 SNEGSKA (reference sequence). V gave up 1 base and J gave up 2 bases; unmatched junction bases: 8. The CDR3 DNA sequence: TGCAGTGCTAGAGTGGCTAGCGGGAGAGTTACCTACAATGAGCAGTTCTTC. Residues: CSARVASGRVTYNEQFF.

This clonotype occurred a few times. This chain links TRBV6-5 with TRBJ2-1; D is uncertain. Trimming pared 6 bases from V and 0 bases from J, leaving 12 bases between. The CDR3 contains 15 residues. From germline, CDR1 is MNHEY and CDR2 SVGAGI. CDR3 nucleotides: TGTGCCAGCAGGCCCGGATTTAGCTCCTACAATGAGCAGTTCTTC. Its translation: CASRPGFSSYNEQFF.

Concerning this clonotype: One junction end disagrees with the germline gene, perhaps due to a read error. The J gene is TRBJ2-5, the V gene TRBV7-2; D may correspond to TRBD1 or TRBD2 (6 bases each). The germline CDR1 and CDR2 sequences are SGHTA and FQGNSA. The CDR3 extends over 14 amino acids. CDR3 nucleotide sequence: TGTGCCAGCAGCTCGGGGGCGATTCAAGGGACCCAGTACTTC. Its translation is CASSSGAIQGTQYF. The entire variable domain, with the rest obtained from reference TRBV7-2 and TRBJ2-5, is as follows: GAGVSQSPSNKVTEKGKDVELRCDPISGHTALYWYRQSLGQGLEFLIYFQGNSAPDKSGLPSDRFSAERTGGSVSTLTIQRTQQEDSAVYLCASSSGAIQGTQYFGPGTRLLVL.

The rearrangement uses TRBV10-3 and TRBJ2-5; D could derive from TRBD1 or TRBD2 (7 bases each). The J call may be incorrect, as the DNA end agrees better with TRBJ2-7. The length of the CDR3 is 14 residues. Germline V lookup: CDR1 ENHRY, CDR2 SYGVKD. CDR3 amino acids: CAIRGATGRDEQYF. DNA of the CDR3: TGTGCCATCAGGGGAGCGACAGGGAGGGACGAGCAGTACTTC.

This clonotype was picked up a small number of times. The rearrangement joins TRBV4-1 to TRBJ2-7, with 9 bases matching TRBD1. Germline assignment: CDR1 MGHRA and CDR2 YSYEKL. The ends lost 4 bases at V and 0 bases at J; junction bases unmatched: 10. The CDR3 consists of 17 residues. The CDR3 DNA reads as TGCGCCAGCAGCCCGTGGGCCGTGGGACAGGGCTCCTACGAGCAGTACTTC. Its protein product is CASSPWAVGQGSYEQYF.

The CDR3 loop reads CASSQREIGGETQYF. CDR3 sequence (DNA): TGCGCCAGCAGCCAAAGGGAAATCGGGGGAGAGACCCAGTACTTC. The chain couples TRBV4-3 to TRBJ2-5; possibly TRBD2 for D (6 bases). The CDR3 contains 15 residues. Germline V gene sequence: CDR1 LGHNA, CDR2 YSLEER. Trimming shortened V by 2 bases and J by 4 bases, and 14 bases separated the two germline ends.

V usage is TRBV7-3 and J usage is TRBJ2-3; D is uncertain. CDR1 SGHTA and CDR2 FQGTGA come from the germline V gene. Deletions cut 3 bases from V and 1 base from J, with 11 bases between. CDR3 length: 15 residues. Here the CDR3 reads CASSFGSSRTDTQYF. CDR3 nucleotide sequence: TGTGCCAGCAGCTTTGGAAGCAGCCGCACAGATACGCAGTATTTT.